The 23 T cell receptor beta chains presented below share a single source sample, sequenced in a study of blood T cell repertoires in COVID-19. Some clones are missing from TCRdb's copy, which holds only in-frame ones; the method was immunoSEQ multiplex PCR. Among about 140,000 clones, roughly 88% were seen once, and the ten largest hold about 1.7%. The sample comprised peripheral blood. The source of these receptors is a woman in her forties or fifties with acute or convalescent COVID-19.

The chain has TRBV6-1 and TRBJ1-4; the match to TRBD1 covers 7 bases. Germline V lookup: CDR1 MNHNS, CDR2 SASEGT. V lost 3 bases and J lost 8; bases outside the gene matches: 9. The CDR3 runs 15 residues. CDR3 sequence reads: CASSDTRQGFEKLFF. CDR3 in DNA: TGTGCCAGCAGTGATACGCGACAGGGTTTCGAAAAACTGTTTTTT.

V and J are TRBV20-1 and TRBJ1-6, with TRBD1 as a possible D gene (5 bases). This CDR3 is built from 12 residues. Germline values: CDR1 DFQATT, CDR2 SNEGSKA (reference sequence). Trimming shortened V by 3 bases and J by 9 bases, and 9 bases separated the two germline ends. CDR3 in amino acids: CSASSGVSPLHF. CDR3 coding DNA: TGCAGTGCTAGTTCGGGGGTTTCACCCCTCCACTTT.

This clone was seen more than once but under ten times. The CDR3 DNA is TGCGCCAGCAGCCAAGACGGGACTAGCGGACTCGAGCAGTTCTTC. This codes for CASSQDGTSGLEQFF. The chain uses TRBV4-1 and TRBJ2-1, with TRBD2 identical over 11 bases. With 0 bases clipped from V and 10 bases from J, the junction kept 5 bases outside the gene matches. The CDR3 runs to 15 residues. Germline loops: CDR1 MGHRA, CDR2 YSYEKL.

V and J are TRBV7-2 and TRBJ2-7; D is uncertain. The CDR3 is 13 residues long. CDR1 SGHTA and CDR2 FQGNSA come from the germline V gene. V lost 5 bases and J lost 7, with 15 bases in between. Here the CDR3 DNA reads TGTGCCAGCAGCAAAGAGGTATACCTGGAGCAGTACTTC. This codes for CASSKEVYLEQYF.

The chain couples TRBV10-3 to TRBJ2-2; 9 bases are shared with TRBD1. V was pared by 2 bases and J by 6 bases, with 10 bases of the junction left unmatched. Per the germline V gene, CDR1 is ENHRY and CDR2 is SYGVKD. The CDR3 has 17 residues. The CDR3 DNA reads TGTGCCATCAGTGAGAGAACAGGGGGCGGAGGGGCCGGGGAGCTGTTTTTT. Amino acids: CAISERTGGGGAGELFF.

Written as DNA, the CDR3 is TGTGCCAGCTCACCACTCTCAGACAGGCTAAACAATGAGCAGTTCTTC. It specifies CASSPLSDRLNNEQFF. The J gene is TRBJ2-1, the V gene TRBV18; possibly TRBD1 for D (6 bases). Deletions cut 1 base from V and 5 bases from J, with 15 bases between. Germline assignment: CDR1 KGHSH and CDR2 LQKENI. The CDR3 has 16 amino acids.

The chain combines TRBV7-9 with TRBJ1-6, with 7 bases lining up with TRBD1. Trimming took 5 bases from V and 7 from J; bases not matched to a gene: 17. CDR3 size: 18 residues. Germline CDR1 is SEHNR and CDR2 is FQNEAQ (reference sequence). CDR3 in DNA: TGTGCCAGCAGCCCCGGGACAGTGGGCCTGGCCAGGAATTCACCCCTCCACTTT. It translates to CASSPGTVGLARNSPLHF.

The chain couples TRBV5-1 to TRBJ1-4; 7 bases are a match to TRBD1. The length of the CDR3 is 14 residues. V lost 2 bases to trimming and J lost 6 bases; unmatched junction nucleotides: 4. Germline assignment: CDR1 SGHRS and CDR2 YFSETQ. The DNA for the CDR3 is TGCGCCAGCAGCTTAAAAGGACAGGATGAAAAACTGTTTTTT. Translated, it gives CASSLKGQDEKLFF. The complete variable domain, with remaining parts taken from reference TRBV5-1 and TRBJ1-4, reads KAGVTQTPRYLIKTRGQQVTLSCSPISGHRSVSWYQQTPGQGLQFLFEYFSETQRNKGNFPGRFSGRQFSNSRSEMNVSTLELGDSALYLCASSLKGQDEKLFFGSGTQLSVL.

V is TRBV16 and J is TRBJ2-1; weak D call: TRBD2 (6 bases). Deletions cut 8 bases from V and 5 bases from J, with 10 bases between. Germline V gene sequence: CDR1 KGHSY, CDR2 FQNENV. This CDR3 spans 12 amino acids. The CDR3 bases are TGTGCCAGCTCGCCGGGGGACAATGAGCAGTTCTTC. It specifies CASSPGDNEQFF.

The chain is built from TRBV9 and TRBJ1-1; weak D call: TRBD1 (5 bases). Trimming took off 3 bases at V and 0 bases at J, with 12 bases between the two ends. The CDR3 loop spans 15 amino acids. Per the germline V gene, CDR1 is SGDLS and CDR2 is YYNGEE. The CDR3 sequence: CASSAGRGLNTEAFF. The CDR3 nucleotides read TGTGCCAGCAGCGCGGGGAGGGGACTGAACACTGAAGCTTTCTTT.

CDR3 region: CASSLGGEAARARVDEQFF. Written as DNA, the CDR3 is TGTGCCAGCAGCTTAGGCGGGGAGGCAGCCAGGGCCCGGGTCGATGAGCAGTTCTTC. The chain joins TRBV7-3 to TRBJ2-1, with a weak D call TRBD2 (6 bases). V dropped 2 bases and J dropped 8 bases, with 28 bases sitting between them. This CDR3 is built from 19 residues. CDR1 SGHTA and CDR2 FQGTGA come from the germline V gene.

The V gene is TRBV24-1, the J gene TRBJ1-5, with D possibly being TRBD1 (5 bases). The CDR3 length is 14 residues. Germline loops: CDR1 KGHDR, CDR2 SFDVKD. Trimming pared 4 bases from V and 7 bases from J, leaving 13 bases between. The CDR3 DNA reads TGTGCCACCAGTGACCCTGGGGGGAGCCAGCCCCAGCATTTT. It translates to CATSDPGGSQPQHF.

This chain links TRBV9 with TRBJ2-5; 10 nucleotides align to TRBD2. Germline CDR1 is SGDLS and CDR2 is YYNGEE. With 4 bases clipped from V and 5 bases from J, the junction kept 17 bases outside the gene matches. The CDR3 loop spans 18 amino acids. The CDR3, as DNA: TGTGCCAGCAGCCCATCCTATCTTAGCGGGGGGCCTCGGGAGACCCAGTACTTC. This codes for CASSPSYLSGGPRETQYF. Looking up the rest from reference TRBV9 and TRBJ2-5 gives the full variable domain: DSGVTQTPKHLITATGQRVTLRCSPRSGDLSVYWYQQSLDQGLQFLIQYYNGEERAKGNILERFSAQQFPDLHSELNLSSLELGDSALYFCASSPSYLSGGPRETQYFGPGTRLLVL.

V is TRBV11-3 and J is TRBJ2-5; TRBD2 matches 11 bases. The CDR3 runs 19 residues. The trim removed 2 bases at V and 0 bases at J, leaving 11 bases unmatched. Germline CDR1 reads SGHNT; CDR2 reads YENEEA. In nucleotides, the CDR3 is TGTGCCAGCAGCTTACGTAGACTAGCGGGGAAATCGTACCAAGAGACCCAGTACTTC. It encodes CASSLRRLAGKSYQETQYF.

This clone was seen once. This chain uses TRBV6-5 with TRBJ2-2; D is unresolved. Germline V gene sequence: CDR1 MNHEY, CDR2 SVGAGI. Trimming cost V 6 bases and J 8 bases, with 10 bases left between them. The CDR3 loop spans 12 amino acids. The CDR3 is CASRFGGGELFF. For the CDR3, the DNA is TGTGCCAGCAGATTCGGCGGAGGGGAGCTGTTTTTT.

V is TRBV9 and J is TRBJ1-1, with D unclear. CDR3 size: 15 residues. The V end lost 4 bases, the J end lost 2 bases, and 15 bases lay between the germline ends. CDR1 SGDLS and CDR2 YYNGEE come from the germline V gene. This chain's CDR3 is CASSPQVFDNTEAFF. CDR3 in DNA: TGTGCCAGCAGCCCCCAGGTCTTTGATAACACTGAAGCTTTCTTT.

This chain links TRBV7-9 with TRBJ2-2; D not certain. Germline CDR1 is SEHNR and CDR2 is FQNEAQ (reference sequence). The CDR3 has 14 amino acids. V lost 2 bases to trimming and J lost 6 bases, with 10 bases between them. The CDR3 loop is CASSLIPVAGELFF. The CDR3 DNA follows: TGTGCCAGCAGCTTAATCCCCGTCGCCGGGGAGCTGTTTTTT.

Notes on this clone: Other nucleotide sequences in the sample specify the same CDR3. The genes are TRBV2 and TRBJ1-1, with D tentatively TRBD1 (6 bases). The CDR3 is 14 residues long. Per the germline V gene, CDR1 is SNHLY and CDR2 is FYNNEI. V lost 4 bases to trimming and J lost 1 base, with 10 bases between them. The CDR3 spells CASSVTRGNTEAFF. The CDR3 bases are TGTGCCAGCAGTGTAACCAGGGGGAACACTGAAGCTTTCTTT.

This clone was counted only a few times. The rearrangement links TRBV29-1 to TRBJ1-5; the D gene is possibly TRBD1 (5 bases). Germline-derived CDR1 and CDR2 are SQVTM and ANQGSEA. This CDR3 region has 13 residues. V lost 4 bases to trimming and J lost 4 bases, with 11 bases between them. CDR3 in amino acids: CSVAAGVNQPQHF. The CDR3 nucleotides read TGCAGCGTTGCCGCGGGGGTTAATCAGCCCCAGCATTTT.

The chain recombines TRBV5-1 with TRBJ1-6; 11 bases map to TRBD1. The CDR3 consists of 16 residues. CDR1 and CDR2 from the germline V gene are SGHRS and YFSETQ. The trim removed 3 bases at V and 7 bases at J, leaving 6 bases unmatched. The CDR3 here is CASSSGTGGLNSPLHF. The DNA for the CDR3 is TGCGCCAGCAGCTCGGGGACAGGGGGATTGAATTCACCCCTCCACTTT.

This clone was seen just once. The DNA of the CDR3 is TGCGCCAGCAGCACGAGACAGAACACTGAAGCTTTCTTT. Translated: CASSTRQNTEAFF. This rearrangement joins TRBV5-1 to TRBJ1-1; D is uncertain. Looked up from germline, CDR1 is SGHRS and CDR2 is YFSETQ. Trimming removed 4 bases from V and 1 base from J, with 8 bases in between. The CDR3 has 13 residues.

This clone was seen only once. The rearrangement joins TRBV5-1 to TRBJ2-3, with 10 nucleotides matching TRBD1. Trimming removed 4 bases from V and 4 bases from J; junction bases left unmatched: 6. Germline CDR1 is SGHRS and CDR2 is YFSETQ. The CDR3 has 15 residues. This CDR3 is CASSPWGQGSDTQYF. For the CDR3, the DNA is TGCGCCAGCAGCCCATGGGGACAGGGGTCAGATACGCAGTATTTT.

This clone was found once. The rearrangement joins TRBV18 to TRBJ1-1, with D maybe TRBD1 (5 bases). The CDR3 is made up of 17 amino acids. The V and J ends lost 0 bases and 2 bases respectively, with 16 bases between them. The germline V gene has CDR1 KGHSH and CDR2 LQKENI. The CDR3 sequence: CASSPPGFRGGNTEAFF. The CDR3 DNA sequence: TGTGCCAGCTCACCACCGGGCTTTAGGGGTGGTAACACTGAAGCTTTCTTT.